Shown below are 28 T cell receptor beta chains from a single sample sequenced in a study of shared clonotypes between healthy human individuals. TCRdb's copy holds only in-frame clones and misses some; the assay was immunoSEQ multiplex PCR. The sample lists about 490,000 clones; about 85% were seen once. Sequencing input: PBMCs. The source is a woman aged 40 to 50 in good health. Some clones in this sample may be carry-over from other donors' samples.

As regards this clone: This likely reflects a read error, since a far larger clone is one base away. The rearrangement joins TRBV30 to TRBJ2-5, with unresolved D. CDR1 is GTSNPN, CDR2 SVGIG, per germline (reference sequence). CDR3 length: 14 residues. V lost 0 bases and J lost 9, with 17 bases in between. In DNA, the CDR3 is TGTGCCTGGAGTGTACTCTGCGACGGTGGGGCCCAGTACTTC. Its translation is CAWSVLCDGGAQYF. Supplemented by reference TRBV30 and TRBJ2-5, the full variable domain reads SQTIHQWPATLVQPVGSPLSLECTVEGTSNPNLYWYRQAAGRGLQLLFYSVGIGQISSEVPQNLSASRPQDRQFILSSKKLLLSDSGFYLCAWSVLCDGGAQYFGPGTRLLVL.

DNA for the CDR3: TGTGCCAGCAGCTTGCTACAGGCCGGGGTGACCCAGTACTTC. Its translation: CASSLLQAGVTQYF. This sequence joins TRBV5-6 and TRBJ2-5; D is tentatively TRBD1 or TRBD2 (5 bases each). This CDR3 has 14 residues. V was cut by 1 base and J by 7 bases, with 14 bases left in between. Germline V gene sequence: CDR1 SGHDT, CDR2 YYEEEE.

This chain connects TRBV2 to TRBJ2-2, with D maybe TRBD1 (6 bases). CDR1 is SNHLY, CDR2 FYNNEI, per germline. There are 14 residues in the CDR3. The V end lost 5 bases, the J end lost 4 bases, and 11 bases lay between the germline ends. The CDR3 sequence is CASSSQGPTGELFF. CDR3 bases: TGTGCCAGCAGTTCACAGGGCCCCACCGGGGAGCTGTTTTTT. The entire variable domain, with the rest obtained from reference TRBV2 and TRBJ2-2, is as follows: EPEVTQTPSHQVTQMGQEVILRCVPISNHLYFYWYRQILGQKVEFLVSFYNNEISEKSEIFDDQFSVERPDGSNFTLKIRSTKLEDSAMYFCASSSQGPTGELFFGEGSRLTVL.

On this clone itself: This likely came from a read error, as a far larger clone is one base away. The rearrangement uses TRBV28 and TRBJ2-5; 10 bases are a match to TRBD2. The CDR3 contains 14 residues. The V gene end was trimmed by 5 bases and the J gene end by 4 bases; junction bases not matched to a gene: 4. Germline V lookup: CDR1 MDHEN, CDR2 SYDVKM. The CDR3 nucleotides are TGTGCCAGCAGTGGACTAGCGGAGCGAGAGACCCAGTACTTC. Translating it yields CASSGLAERETQYF.

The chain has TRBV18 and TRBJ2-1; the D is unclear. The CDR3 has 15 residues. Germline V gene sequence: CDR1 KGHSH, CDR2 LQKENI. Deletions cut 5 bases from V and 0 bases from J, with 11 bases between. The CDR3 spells CASSLTAVSYNEQFF. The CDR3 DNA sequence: TGTGCCAGCTCATTAACGGCAGTCTCCTACAATGAGCAGTTCTTC.

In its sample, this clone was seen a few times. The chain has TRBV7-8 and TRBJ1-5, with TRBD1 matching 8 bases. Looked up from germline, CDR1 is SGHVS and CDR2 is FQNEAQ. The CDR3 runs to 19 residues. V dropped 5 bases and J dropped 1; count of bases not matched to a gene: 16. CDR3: CASSPDRGRVVRSNQPQHF. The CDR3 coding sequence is TGTGCCAGCAGCCCTGACAGGGGAAGGGTCGTAAGGAGCAATCAGCCCCAGCATTTT.

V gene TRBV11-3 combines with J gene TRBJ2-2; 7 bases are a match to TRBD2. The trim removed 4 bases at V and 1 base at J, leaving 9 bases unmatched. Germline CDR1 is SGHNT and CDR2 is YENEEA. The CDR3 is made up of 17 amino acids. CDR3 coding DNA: TGTGCCAGCAGCTACCCAGCGAGCGGGGAGAACACCGGGGAGCTGTTTTTT. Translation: CASSYPASGENTGELFF.

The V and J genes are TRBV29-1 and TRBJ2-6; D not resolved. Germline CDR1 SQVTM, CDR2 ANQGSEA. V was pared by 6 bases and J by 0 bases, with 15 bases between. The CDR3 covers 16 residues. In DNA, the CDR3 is TGCAGCGTCCAGTTTCGACAAACCTCTGGGGCCAACGTCCTGACTTTC. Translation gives CSVQFRQTSGANVLTF.

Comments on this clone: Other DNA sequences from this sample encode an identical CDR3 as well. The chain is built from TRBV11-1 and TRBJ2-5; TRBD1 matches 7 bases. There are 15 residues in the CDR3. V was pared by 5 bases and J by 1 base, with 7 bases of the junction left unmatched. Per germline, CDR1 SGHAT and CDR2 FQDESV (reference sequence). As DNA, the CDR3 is TGTGCCAGCAGCCCTAGGACAGGTTCCCAAGAGACCCAGTACTTC. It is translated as CASSPRTGSQETQYF.

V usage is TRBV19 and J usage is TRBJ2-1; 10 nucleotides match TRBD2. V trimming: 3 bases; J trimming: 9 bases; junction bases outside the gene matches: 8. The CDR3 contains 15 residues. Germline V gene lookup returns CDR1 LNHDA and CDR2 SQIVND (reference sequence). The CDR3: CASSILAGEYSEQFF. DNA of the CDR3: TGTGCCAGTAGTATTCTAGCGGGAGAGTATAGTGAGCAGTTCTTC.

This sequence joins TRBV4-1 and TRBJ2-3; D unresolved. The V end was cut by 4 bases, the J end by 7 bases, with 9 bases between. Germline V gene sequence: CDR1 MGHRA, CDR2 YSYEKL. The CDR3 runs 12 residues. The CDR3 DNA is TGCGCCAGCAGCCCGGAATGGAATACGCAGTATTTT. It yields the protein CASSPEWNTQYF.

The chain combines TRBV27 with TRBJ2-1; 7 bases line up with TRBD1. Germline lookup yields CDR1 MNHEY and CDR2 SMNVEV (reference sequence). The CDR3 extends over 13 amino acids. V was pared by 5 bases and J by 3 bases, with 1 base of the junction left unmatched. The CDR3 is CASSRTGYNEQFF. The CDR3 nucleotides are TGTGCCAGCAGTAGGACAGGCTACAATGAGCAGTTCTTC.

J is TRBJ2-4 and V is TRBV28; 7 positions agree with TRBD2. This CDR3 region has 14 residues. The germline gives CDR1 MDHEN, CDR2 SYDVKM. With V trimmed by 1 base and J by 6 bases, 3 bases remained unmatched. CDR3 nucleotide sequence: TGTGCCAGCAGTTTATCCAGCGGGATAAACATTCAGTACTTC. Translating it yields CASSLSSGINIQYF.

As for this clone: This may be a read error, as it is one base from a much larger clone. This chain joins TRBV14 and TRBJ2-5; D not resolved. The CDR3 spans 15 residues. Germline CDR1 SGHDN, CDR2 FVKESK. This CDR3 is CASSQGRHNHETQYF. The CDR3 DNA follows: TGTGCCAGCAGCCAAGGACGGCACAACCATGAGACCCAGTACTTC. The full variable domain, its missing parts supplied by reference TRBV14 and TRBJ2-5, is EAGVTQFPSHSVIEKGQTVTLRCDPISGHDNLYWYRRVMGKEIKFLLHFVKESKQDESGMPNNRFLAERTGGTYSTLKVQPAELEDSGVYFCASSQGRHNHETQYFGPGTRLLVL.

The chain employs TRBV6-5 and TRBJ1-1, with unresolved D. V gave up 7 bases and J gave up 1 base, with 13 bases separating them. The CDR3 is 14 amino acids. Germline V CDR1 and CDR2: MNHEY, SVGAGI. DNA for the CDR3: TGTGCCAGCACCCTTCTGGGAGGGAACACTGAAGCTTTCTTT. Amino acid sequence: CASTLLGGNTEAFF.

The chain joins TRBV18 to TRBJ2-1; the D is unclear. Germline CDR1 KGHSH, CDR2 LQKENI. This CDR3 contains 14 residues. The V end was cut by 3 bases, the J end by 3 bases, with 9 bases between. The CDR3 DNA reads TGTGCCAGCTCACCCCCCACTTACTACAATGAGCAGTTCTTC. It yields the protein CASSPPTYYNEQFF.

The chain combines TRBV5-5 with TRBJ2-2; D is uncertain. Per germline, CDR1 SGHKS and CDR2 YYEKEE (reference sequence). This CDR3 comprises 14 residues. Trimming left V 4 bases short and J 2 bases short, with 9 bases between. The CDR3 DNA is TGTGCCAGCAGCCTGGAACTAAACACCGGGGAGCTGTTTTTT. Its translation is CASSLELNTGELFF.

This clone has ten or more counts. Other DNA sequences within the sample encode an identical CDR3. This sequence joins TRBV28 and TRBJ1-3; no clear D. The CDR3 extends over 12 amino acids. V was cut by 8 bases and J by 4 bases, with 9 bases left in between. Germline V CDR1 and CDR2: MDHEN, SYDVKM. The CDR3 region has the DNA TGTGCCAGCGTGGAAACAGGAAACACCATATATTTT. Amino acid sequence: CASVETGNTIYF.

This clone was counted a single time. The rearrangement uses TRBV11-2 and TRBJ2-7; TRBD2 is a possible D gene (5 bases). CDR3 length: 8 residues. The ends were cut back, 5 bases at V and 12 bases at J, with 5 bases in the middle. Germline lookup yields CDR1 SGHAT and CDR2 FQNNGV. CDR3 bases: TGTGCCAGCAGCGAGGGGTACTTC. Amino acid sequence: CASSEGYF.

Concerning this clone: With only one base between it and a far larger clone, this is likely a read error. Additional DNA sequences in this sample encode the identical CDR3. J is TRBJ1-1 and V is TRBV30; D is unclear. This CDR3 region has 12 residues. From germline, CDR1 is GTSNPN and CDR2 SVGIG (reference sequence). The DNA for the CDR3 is TGTGCATGGAGATCAGAGAACACTGAAGCTTTCTTT. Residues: CAWRSENTEAFF.

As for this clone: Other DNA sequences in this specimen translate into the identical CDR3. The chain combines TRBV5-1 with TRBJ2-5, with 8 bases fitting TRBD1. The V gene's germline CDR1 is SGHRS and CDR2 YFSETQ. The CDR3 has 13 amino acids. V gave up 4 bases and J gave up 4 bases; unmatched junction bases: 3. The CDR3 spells CASSLGQGETQYF. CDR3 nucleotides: TGCGCCAGCAGCCTTGGACAGGGAGAGACCCAGTACTTC.

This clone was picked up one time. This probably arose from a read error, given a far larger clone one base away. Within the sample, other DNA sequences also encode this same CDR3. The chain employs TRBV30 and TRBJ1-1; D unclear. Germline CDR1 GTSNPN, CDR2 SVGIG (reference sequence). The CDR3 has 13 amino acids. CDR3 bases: TGTGCCTGGGACTGGAACATGAACACTGAAGCTTTTTTT. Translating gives CAWDWNMNTEAFF.

CDR3 in amino acids: CASSPLRGSDTEAFF. CDR3 DNA sequence: TGTGCCAGCTCCCCTCTAAGGGGGTCAGACACTGAAGCTTTCTTT. This rearrangement joins TRBV18 to TRBJ1-1, with TRBD1 as a possible D gene (6 bases). V lost 6 bases and J lost 3, with 17 bases in between. This CDR3 spans 15 amino acids. Germline V CDR1 and CDR2: KGHSH, LQKENI.

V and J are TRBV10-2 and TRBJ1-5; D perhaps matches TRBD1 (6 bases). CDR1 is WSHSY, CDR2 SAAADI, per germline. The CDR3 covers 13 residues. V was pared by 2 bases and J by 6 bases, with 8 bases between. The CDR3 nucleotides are TGCGCCAGCAGTGAGGGGGGCCGTCAGCCCCAGCATTTT. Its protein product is CASSEGGRQPQHF.

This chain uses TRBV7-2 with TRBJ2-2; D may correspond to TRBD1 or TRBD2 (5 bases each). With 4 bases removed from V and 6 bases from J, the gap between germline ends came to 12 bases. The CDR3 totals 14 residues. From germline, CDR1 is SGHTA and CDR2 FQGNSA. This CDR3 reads CASSSGTAPGELFF. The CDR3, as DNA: TGTGCCAGCAGCTCCGGGACGGCCCCCGGGGAGCTGTTTTTT.

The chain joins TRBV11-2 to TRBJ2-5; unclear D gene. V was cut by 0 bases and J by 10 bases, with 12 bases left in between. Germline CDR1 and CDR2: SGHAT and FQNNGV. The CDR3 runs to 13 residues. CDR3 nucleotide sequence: TGTGCCAGCAGCTTAGAAGAAGGGCTAAGCCAGTACTTC. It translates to CASSLEEGLSQYF.

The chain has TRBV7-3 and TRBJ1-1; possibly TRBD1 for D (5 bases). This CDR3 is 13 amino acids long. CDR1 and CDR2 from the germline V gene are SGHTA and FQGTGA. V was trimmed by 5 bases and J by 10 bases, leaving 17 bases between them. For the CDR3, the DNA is TGTGCCAGCAGCGCTACACCCGGGACCCCAGCTTTCTTT. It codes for CASSATPGTPAFF.

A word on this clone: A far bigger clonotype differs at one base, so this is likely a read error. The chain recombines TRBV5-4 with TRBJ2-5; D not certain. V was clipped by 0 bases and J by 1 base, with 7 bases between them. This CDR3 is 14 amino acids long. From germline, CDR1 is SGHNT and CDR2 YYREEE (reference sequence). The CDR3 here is CASSLAKLQETQYF. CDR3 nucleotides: TGTGCCAGCAGCTTGGCCAAGCTCCAAGAGACCCAGTACTTC.